These 19 T cell receptor beta chains originate from one sample sequenced in a study of CD8 T cells in ankylosing spondylitis. Study-wide results and caveats: There was a TCR beta motif, made of several highly homologous variants, that appeared characteristic of ankylosing spondylitis blood.

MiXCR, run by TCRdb on the 5' RACE reads, gives a single entry per CDR3 protein. The sample holds around 490,000 distinct CDR3 sequences; roughly 5% are singletons and the top ten take 3% to 4%. Which antigens these TCRs recognize remains unknown. Material for sequencing was blood, either unsorted or a sorted T cell fraction (not recorded which). The receptors stem from a male donor with ankylosing spondylitis.

This clonotype was seen ten or more times. V is TRBV12-3 or TRBV12-4 and J is TRBJ1-6; 7 bases align to TRBD1. Trimming removed 6 bases from V and 7 bases from J; junction bases left unmatched: 6. This CDR3 has 14 amino acids. CDR3 amino acids: CASRSRDSNSPLHF. CDR3 coding DNA: TGTGCCAGCAGGAGCCGGGACAGCAATTCACCCCTCCACTTT.

At least ten counts were recorded for this clonotype. This rearrangement joins TRBV7-2 to TRBJ2-7; 8 positions agree with TRBD2. Looked up from germline, CDR1 is SGHTA and CDR2 is FQGNSA. Germline trimming cut 1 base from V and 7 bases from J; bases unmatched to any gene: 9. The length of the CDR3 is 15 residues. In nucleotides, the CDR3 is TGTGCCAGCAGCTTAGAGGAGCGGGGGACTTGGGAGCAGTACTTC. It specifies CASSLEERGTWEQYF.

This clonotype was seen many times. This sequence joins TRBV7-2 and TRBJ1-1; no definite D call. The CDR3 is 14 residues long. V was clipped by 3 bases and J by 1 base, with 9 bases between them. Germline V gene lookup returns CDR1 SGHTA and CDR2 FQGNSA. CDR3 sequence reads: CASSLWRANTEAFF. The CDR3 nucleotides are TGTGCCAGCAGCTTGTGGCGGGCGAACACTGAAGCTTTCTTT.

Only a few counts were recorded for this clonotype. The V and J genes are TRBV20-1 and TRBJ1-1; TRBD1 might be the D (5 bases). The V gene lost 2 bases and the J gene lost 6 bases, with 16 bases spanning the gap. CDR1 is DFQATT and CDR2 is SNEGSKA in the germline V gene (reference sequence). The CDR3 is made up of 14 amino acids. DNA for the CDR3: TGCAGTGCTAGACCCCGGGGGGGAATCGCTGAAGCTTTCTTT. This encodes CSARPRGGIAEAFF.

Only a few counts were recorded for this clonotype. This rearrangement joins TRBV2 to TRBJ2-6, with a possible D match to TRBD2 (7 bases). Trimming pared 7 bases from V and 3 bases from J, leaving 25 bases between. Per germline, CDR1 SNHLY and CDR2 FYNNEI. The CDR3 length is 19 residues. As DNA, the CDR3 is TGTGCCAGCACTCTCATGAGAGGGGGGGGCAGCGATGGGGCCAACGTCCTGACTTTC. Protein: CASTLMRGGGSDGANVLTF.

This clonotype was observed many times. The rearrangement uses TRBV15 and TRBJ2-2, with 8 bases identical to TRBD1. CDR1 is LNHNV, CDR2 YYDKDF, per germline (reference sequence). The CDR3 covers 18 residues. Unmatched junction bases numbered 11, after V lost 0 bases and J lost 5 bases. CDR3 region: CATSRDAGQGAWTGELFF. The CDR3 DNA follows: TGTGCCACCAGCAGAGATGCCGGCCAGGGGGCGTGGACCGGGGAGCTGTTTTTT.

This clonotype was counted many times. The chain is built from TRBV12-3 or TRBV12-4 and TRBJ2-1, with D possibly matching TRBD1 (6 bases). V was clipped by 3 bases and J by 7 bases, with 13 bases between them. This CDR3 has 14 residues. The DNA of the CDR3 is TGTGCCAGCAGTTTTCCAGGGGTTTTGAATGAGCAGTTCTTC. This gives the protein CASSFPGVLNEQFF.

This clonotype was counted many times. The V gene is TRBV3-1, the J gene TRBJ2-7; D uncertain. CDR1 LGHDT and CDR2 YNNKEL come from the germline V gene (reference sequence). Trimming stripped 1 base from V and 7 bases from J, with 11 bases between. The CDR3 covers 13 residues. The CDR3 DNA follows: TGTGCCAGCAGCCAAGCTCCGAATTCGGAGCAGTACTTC. It encodes CASSQAPNSEQYF.

This clonotype has a count of ten or more. This chain uses TRBV10-3 with TRBJ2-7, with D uncertain. Germline V lookup: CDR1 ENHRY, CDR2 SYGVKD. V was clipped by 11 bases and J by 9 bases, with 8 bases between them. This CDR3 has 8 residues. The CDR3 protein is CAPSGQYF. The CDR3 DNA sequence: TGTGCCCCCTCGGGGCAGTACTTC.

In regard to this clonotype: A much more abundant neighbour one base away suggests this may be a read error. The genes are TRBV7-9 and TRBJ1-4; no clear D. CDR1 and CDR2 from the germline V gene are SEHNR and FQNEAQ (reference sequence). The CDR3 totals 13 residues. CDR3 residues: CAGSERDLGKLFF. DNA for the CDR3: TGTGCCGGCAGCGAGCGGGATCTGGGAAAACTGTTTTTT.

This clonotype was seen repeatedly, ten times or more. The V call is TRBV5-1, the J call TRBJ2-1, with D uncertain. Trimming left V 7 bases short and J 2 bases short, with 16 bases between. The CDR3 runs to 15 residues. The germline V gene has CDR1 SGHRS and CDR2 YFSETQ. Written as DNA, the CDR3 is TGCGCCAGCCGATGGGCGCAGCAACCCTACAATGAGCAGTTCTTC. Translation gives CASRWAQQPYNEQFF. Full variable domain (outside the CDR3, taken from reference TRBV5-1 and TRBJ2-1): KAGVTQTPRYLIKTRGQQVTLSCSPISGHRSVSWYQQTPGQGLQFLFEYFSETQRNKGNFPGRFSGRQFSNSRSEMNVSTLELGDSALYLCASRWAQQPYNEQFFGPGTRLTVL.

This clonotype was seen at least ten times. This chain links TRBV6-2 or TRBV6-3 with TRBJ1-2; D unclear. V lost 7 bases to trimming and J lost 3 bases, with 12 bases between them. The germline gives CDR1 MNHEY, CDR2 SVGEGT. The CDR3 is 13 residues long. CDR3 DNA sequence: TGTGCCAGCACCTCTAATGAGCACTATGGCTACACCTTC. It specifies CASTSNEHYGYTF.

This clonotype has ten or more counts. DNA for the CDR3: TGTGCCAGCACTCACCTGCGACGTAACTATGGCTACACCTTC. Protein sequence: CASTHLRRNYGYTF. V and J are TRBV6-5 and TRBJ1-2; no firm D call. Germline assignment: CDR1 MNHEY and CDR2 SVGAGI. Trimming removed 7 bases at V and 1 base at J, with 13 bases between. This CDR3 comprises 14 residues.

This clonotype was found many times. The V call is TRBV29-1, the J call TRBJ1-1; no definite D call. The germline CDR1 and CDR2 sequences are SQVTM and ANQGSEA. V gave up 7 bases and J gave up 1 base, with 13 bases separating them. The CDR3 runs 13 residues. The CDR3 sequence: CSANEDGNTEAFF. The CDR3 DNA reads as TGCAGCGCCAACGAGGACGGGAACACTGAAGCTTTCTTT. Variable domain in full (rest from reference TRBV29-1 and TRBJ1-1): SAVISQKPSRDICQRGTSLTIQCQVDSQVTMMFWYRQQPGQSLTLIATANQGSEATYESGFVIDKFPISRPNLTFSTLTVSNMSPEDSSIYLCSANEDGNTEAFFGQGTRLTVV.

The genes are TRBV28 and TRBJ2-1; 11 positions match TRBD2. Unmatched junction bases numbered 16, after V lost 6 bases and J lost 3 bases. Germline CDR1 MDHEN, CDR2 SYDVKM. This CDR3 has 19 residues. The CDR3 sequence: CASRIQIGTSGTFYNEQFF. DNA for the CDR3: TGTGCCAGCAGGATCCAGATCGGGACTAGCGGTACTTTCTACAATGAGCAGTTCTTC.

This clonotype was seen ten or more times. The chain recombines TRBV7-2 with TRBJ1-2; D is unclear. From germline, CDR1 is SGHTA and CDR2 FQGNSA. The length of the CDR3 is 13 residues. V lost 7 bases and J 1 base, leaving 10 bases between the germline ends. The CDR3 loop is CASIRGLNYGYTF. DNA for the CDR3: TGTGCCAGCATACGTGGGCTTAACTATGGCTACACCTTC. Drawing the rest from reference TRBV7-2 and TRBJ1-2, the complete variable domain is GAGVSQSPSNKVTEKGKDVELRCDPISGHTALYWYRQSLGQGLEFLIYFQGNSAPDKSGLPSDRFSAERTGGSVSTLTIQRTQQEDSAVYLCASIRGLNYGYTFGSGTRLTVV.

This clonotype has a count of ten or more. The chain joins TRBV3-1 to TRBJ2-5, with 8 bases lining up with TRBD2. Looked up from germline, CDR1 is LGHDT and CDR2 is YNNKEL (reference sequence). The length of the CDR3 is 14 residues. The junction had 3 bases not matched to a gene; V was cut back by 1 base and J by 5 bases. The CDR3 loop reads CASSQAAGDETQYF. For the CDR3, the DNA is TGTGCCAGCAGCCAAGCAGCGGGAGACGAGACCCAGTACTTC.

This clonotype was detected ten times or more. V and J are TRBV20-1 and TRBJ1-4; 8 nucleotides align to TRBD1. CDR3 length: 14 residues. The V gene end was trimmed by 6 bases and the J gene end by 3 bases; junction bases not matched to a gene: 6. CDR1 and CDR2 (germline): DFQATT, SNEGSKA (reference sequence). CDR3 in amino acids: CSATTGEANEKLFF. In DNA form, the CDR3 reads TGCAGTGCCACGACAGGGGAGGCTAATGAAAAACTGTTTTTT.

This clonotype was recorded many times. The chain links TRBV14 to TRBJ1-1, with D uncertain. Trimming shortened V by 4 bases and J by 4 bases, and 7 bases separated the two germline ends. The CDR3 sequence is 12 residues long. Per germline, CDR1 SGHDN and CDR2 FVKESK. CDR3 in amino acids: CASSPQVTEAFF. The CDR3 DNA reads TGTGCCAGCAGCCCCCAAGTCACTGAAGCTTTCTTT. The whole variable domain, filled in from reference TRBV14 and TRBJ1-1, reads EAGVTQFPSHSVIEKGQTVTLRCDPISGHDNLYWYRRVMGKEIKFLLHFVKESKQDESGMPNNRFLAERTGGTYSTLKVQPAELEDSGVYFCASSPQVTEAFFGQGTRLTVV.